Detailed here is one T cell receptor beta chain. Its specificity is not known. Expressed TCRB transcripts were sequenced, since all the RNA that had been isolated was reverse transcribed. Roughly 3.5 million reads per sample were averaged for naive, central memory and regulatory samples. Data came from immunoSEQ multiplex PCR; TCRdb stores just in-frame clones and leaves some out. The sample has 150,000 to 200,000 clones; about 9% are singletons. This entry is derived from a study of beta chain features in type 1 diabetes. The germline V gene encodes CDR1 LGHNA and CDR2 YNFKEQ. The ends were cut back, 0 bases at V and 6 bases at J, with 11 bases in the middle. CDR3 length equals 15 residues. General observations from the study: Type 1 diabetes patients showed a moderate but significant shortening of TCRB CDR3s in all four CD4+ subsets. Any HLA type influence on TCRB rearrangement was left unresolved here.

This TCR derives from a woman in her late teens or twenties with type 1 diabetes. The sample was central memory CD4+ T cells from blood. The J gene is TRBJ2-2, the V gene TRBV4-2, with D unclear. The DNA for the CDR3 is TGTGCCAGCAGCCAAGAAGTCGGTCCCGCCGGGGAGCTGTTTTTT. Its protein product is CASSQEVGPAGELFF.